Below are 13 T cell receptor beta chains sequenced from a single sample in a study of vaccination effects on CD4 cells after COVID-19. Profiled with immunoSEQ multiplex PCR; TCRdb holds only in-frame clones, not every one. This sample yields around 71,000 clones, of which approximately 70% are seen a single time; about 4% belongs to the top ten. Antigen specificity for these receptors is unknown. In the ViraFEST assay, antigen-specific CD4+ clonotypes were identified by expansion after peptide-pool stimulation. Following an approximately ten-day culture, CD4+ T cells were purified. According to the study, vaccine recipients showed no prior SARS-CoV-2 infection and negative nucleocapsid antibodies. The sequenced sample was CD4+ T cells from PBMCs cultured with HCoV-OC43 spike peptides, obtained before COVID-19 vaccination. Subset given: HCoV-OC43 spike overlapping peptide pool stimulation. The receptors originated from a human donor who received a COVID-19 vaccine.

The V call is TRBV7-2, the J call TRBJ2-7; perhaps TRBD2 as D (5 bases). CDR1 SGHTA and CDR2 FQGNSA come from the germline V gene. The CDR3 length is 17 residues. The germline V and J ends were trimmed by 1 base and 1 base, with 17 bases remaining between them. This CDR3 is CASSLVGSGFQSYEQYV. CDR3 in DNA: TGTGCCAGCAGCTTAGTCGGTTCGGGGTTTCAATCCTACGAGCAGTACGTC.

The rearrangement joins TRBV19 to TRBJ1-1, with D uncertain. V dropped 6 bases and J dropped 0 bases, with 11 bases sitting between them. Germline CDR1 and CDR2: LNHDA and SQIVND (reference sequence). The CDR3 contains 14 residues. The CDR3 region is CASRGRVMNTEAFF. The CDR3 nucleotides read TGTGCCAGTAGAGGACGGGTCATGAACACTGAAGCTTTCTTT.

Notes on this clone: One junction end does not reproduce the germline sequence, and a read error may be involved. The chain joins TRBV28 to TRBJ1-4; 10 nucleotides align to TRBD1. The length of the CDR3 is 13 residues. Germline V gene lookup returns CDR1 MDHEN and CDR2 SYDVKM. The CDR3 sequence: CASSPTWDRGGIF. The DNA for the CDR3 is TGTGCCAGCAGTCCCACCTGGGACAGGGGCGGTATTTTT.

This clone came up a few times. This CDR3 reads CASSPFQGSQYF. CDR3 in DNA: TGTGCCAGCAGCCCATTCCAGGGATCGCAGTATTTT. The chain carries TRBV3-1 (or the pseudogene TRBV3-2) and TRBJ2-3; D might be TRBD1 (5 bases). The CDR3 is 12 residues long. V was pared by 4 bases and J by 10 bases, with 12 bases between. CDR1 is LGHDT and CDR2 is YNNKEL in the germline V gene (reference sequence).

The chain links TRBV6-5 to TRBJ1-2; 7 bases line up with TRBD1. The V and J ends lost 7 bases and 7 bases, in that order; junction bases with no gene match: 12. From germline, CDR1 is MNHEY and CDR2 SVGAGI. This CDR3 region has 14 residues. Here the CDR3 DNA reads TGTGCCAGCACCGCAGGGGGGAAAAGAGGTGGCTACACCTTC. Amino acid sequence: CASTAGGKRGGYTF.

The chain combines TRBV27 with TRBJ2-3; 7 bases match TRBD2. V dropped 5 bases and J dropped 1; count of bases not matched to a gene: 3. This CDR3 spans 14 amino acids. Germline loops: CDR1 MNHEY, CDR2 SMNVEV (reference sequence). CDR3 nucleotide sequence: TGTGCCAGCAGTCGGGGGGTCCGCACAGATACGCAGTATTTT. Amino acid sequence: CASSRGVRTDTQYF.

The chain has TRBV3-1 (or the pseudogene TRBV3-2) and TRBJ2-1; TRBD1 matches at 7 bases. The V gene's germline CDR1 is LGHDT and CDR2 YNNKEL (reference sequence). The V segment lost 3 bases and the J segment 6 bases; nucleotides outside the gene matches: 8. This CDR3 region has 15 residues. The CDR3 DNA is TGTGCCAGCAGCCAGTCCGGGACAGTATCCAATGAGCAGTTCTTC. Protein sequence: CASSQSGTVSNEQFF.

The J gene is TRBJ1-1, the V gene TRBV5-5, with a possible D match to TRBD1 (5 bases). Germline V lookup: CDR1 SGHKS, CDR2 YYEKEE (reference sequence). V was trimmed by 4 bases and J by 5 bases, leaving 24 bases between them. The CDR3 loop spans 17 amino acids. This CDR3 is CASSLPLDTRRRTEAFF. CDR3 in DNA: TGTGCCAGCAGCCTCCCTCTGGACACCCGGAGAAGGACTGAAGCTTTCTTT.

This rearrangement joins TRBV6-1 to TRBJ1-5, with D hard to call. Germline assignment: CDR1 MNHNS and CDR2 SASEGT. The CDR3 runs to 14 residues. Trimming removed 2 bases at V and 3 bases at J, with 8 bases between. The CDR3 sequence: CASSEPFDNQPQHF. The CDR3 DNA is TGTGCCAGCAGTGAACCCTTTGACAATCAGCCCCAGCATTTT.

V gene TRBV28 combines with J gene TRBJ2-7, with 7 bases identical to TRBD1. Trimming at V came to 5 bases and at J to 6 bases, leaving 4 bases not matched to a gene. The CDR3 runs to 12 residues. Germline V gene sequence: CDR1 MDHEN, CDR2 SYDVKM. The CDR3 coding sequence is TGTGCCAGCAGTCAAGACAGGGCCGAGCAGTACGTC. Amino acids: CASSQDRAEQYV.

CDR3 loop: CASSHSGQGGETQYF. DNA of the CDR3: TGTGCCAGCAGCCATTCCGGACAGGGGGGAGAGACCCAGTACTTC. The V and J genes are TRBV3-1 (or the pseudogene TRBV3-2) and TRBJ2-5; TRBD1 agrees at 10 bases. The V gene end was trimmed by 3 bases and the J gene end by 4 bases; junction bases not matched to a gene: 5. Germline CDR1 is LGHDT and CDR2 is YNNKEL (reference sequence). The CDR3 totals 15 residues.

This clone was seen more than once but under ten times. The V gene is TRBV7-9, the J gene TRBJ2-7; possible D gene TRBD1, 5 bases. CDR3 length: 12 residues. With 5 bases removed from V and 6 bases from J, the gap between germline ends came to 11 bases. The germline gives CDR1 SEHNR, CDR2 FQNEAQ (reference sequence). CDR3 coding DNA: TGTGCCAGCAGCCCTGACAGAGGCGAGCAGTACGTC. Residues: CASSPDRGEQYV.

CDR3 DNA: TGTGCCAGCAGCGTAGCTCCCGCCCCTGGGGATCCTATTAATGAAAAACTGTTTTTT. It specifies CASSVAPAPGDPINEKLFF. J is TRBJ1-4 and V is TRBV9; no definite D call. Per germline, CDR1 SGDLS and CDR2 YYNGEE. V was cut by 0 bases and J by 4 bases, with 22 bases left in between. The CDR3 extends over 19 amino acids.